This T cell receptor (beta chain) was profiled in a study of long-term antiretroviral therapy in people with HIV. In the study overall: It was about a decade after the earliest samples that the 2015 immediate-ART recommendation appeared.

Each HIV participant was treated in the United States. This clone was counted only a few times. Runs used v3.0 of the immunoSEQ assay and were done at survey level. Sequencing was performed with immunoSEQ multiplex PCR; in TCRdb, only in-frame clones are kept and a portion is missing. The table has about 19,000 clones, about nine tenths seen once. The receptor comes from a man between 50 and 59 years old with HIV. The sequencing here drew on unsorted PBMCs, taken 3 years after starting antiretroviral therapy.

CDR3 sequence (DNA): TGCAGCGCTAGCGGGGGGACCCTTAATGAGCAGTTCTTC. It codes for CSASGGTLNEQFF. The V call is TRBV29-1, the J call TRBJ2-1; 11 positions match TRBD2. CDR3 length: 13 residues. The V segment lost 7 bases and the J segment 7 bases; nucleotides outside the gene matches: 6. The germline V gene has CDR1 SQVTM and CDR2 ANQGSEA.